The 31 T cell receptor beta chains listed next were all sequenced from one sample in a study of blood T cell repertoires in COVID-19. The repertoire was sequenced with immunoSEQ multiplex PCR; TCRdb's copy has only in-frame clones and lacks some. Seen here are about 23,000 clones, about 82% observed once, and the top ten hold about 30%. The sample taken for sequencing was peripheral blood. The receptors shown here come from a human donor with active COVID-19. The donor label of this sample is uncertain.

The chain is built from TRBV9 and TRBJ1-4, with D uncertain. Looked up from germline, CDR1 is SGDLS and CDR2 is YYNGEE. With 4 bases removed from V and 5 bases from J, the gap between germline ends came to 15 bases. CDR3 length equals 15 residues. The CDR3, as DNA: TGTGCCAGCAGCCCTTACGCGGAAAACAATGAAAAACTGTTTTTT. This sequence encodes CASSPYAENNEKLFF.

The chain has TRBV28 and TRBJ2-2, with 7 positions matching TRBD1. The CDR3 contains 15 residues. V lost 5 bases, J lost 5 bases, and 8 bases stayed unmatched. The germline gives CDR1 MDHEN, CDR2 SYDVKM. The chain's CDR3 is CASSPPGTETGELFF. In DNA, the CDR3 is TGTGCCAGCAGTCCGCCCGGGACAGAGACCGGGGAGCTGTTTTTT.

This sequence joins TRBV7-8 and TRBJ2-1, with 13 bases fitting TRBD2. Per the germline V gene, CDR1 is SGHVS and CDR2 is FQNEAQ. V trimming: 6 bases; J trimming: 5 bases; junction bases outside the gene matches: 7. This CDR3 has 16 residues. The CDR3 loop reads CASRRGLAGRHNEQFF. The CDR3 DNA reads TGTGCCAGCAGAAGGGGACTAGCGGGACGCCACAATGAGCAGTTCTTC.

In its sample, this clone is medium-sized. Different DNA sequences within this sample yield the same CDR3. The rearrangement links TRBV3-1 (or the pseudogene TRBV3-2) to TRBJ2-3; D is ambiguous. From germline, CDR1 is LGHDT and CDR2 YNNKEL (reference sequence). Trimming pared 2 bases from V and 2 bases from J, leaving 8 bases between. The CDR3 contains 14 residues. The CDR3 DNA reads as TGTGCCAGCAGCCAACTCGCGGACACAGATACGCAGTATTTT. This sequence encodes CASSQLADTDTQYF.

The CDR3 DNA follows: TGCGCCAGCAGCCCGGGGGGGTCTAGCGGGAGTAAAGATACGCAGTATTTT. Translating it yields CASSPGGSSGSKDTQYF. The chain uses TRBV5-1 and TRBJ2-3, with 10 bases fitting TRBD2. This CDR3 has 17 amino acids. Germline V gene data show CDR1 as SGHRS and CDR2 as YFSETQ. The junction had 13 bases not matched to a gene; V was cut back by 4 bases and J by 5 bases.

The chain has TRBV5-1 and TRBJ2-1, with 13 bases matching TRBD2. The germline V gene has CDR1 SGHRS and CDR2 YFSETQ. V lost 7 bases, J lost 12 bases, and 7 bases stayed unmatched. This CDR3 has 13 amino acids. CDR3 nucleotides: TGCGCCAGCGGGACTAGCGGGACGGGCGGGCAGTTCTTC. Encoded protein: CASGTSGTGGQFF.

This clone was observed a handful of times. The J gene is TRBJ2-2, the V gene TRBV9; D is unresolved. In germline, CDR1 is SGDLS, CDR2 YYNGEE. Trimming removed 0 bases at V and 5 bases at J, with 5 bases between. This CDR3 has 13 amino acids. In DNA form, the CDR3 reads TGTGCCAGCAGCGTAGATTTAACCGGGGAGCTGTTTTTT. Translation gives CASSVDLTGELFF.

The CDR3 protein is CASSQVLAGSDTQYF. CDR3 sequence (DNA): TGTGCCAGCAGCCAAGTTCTAGCGGGTTCAGATACGCAGTATTTT. The chain joins TRBV3-1 (or the pseudogene TRBV3-2) to TRBJ2-3; 8 positions agree with TRBD2. The CDR3 consists of 15 residues. Germline CDR1 is LGHDT and CDR2 is YNNKEL (reference sequence). J lost 4 bases, V lost 1 base, and 4 bases had no gene match.

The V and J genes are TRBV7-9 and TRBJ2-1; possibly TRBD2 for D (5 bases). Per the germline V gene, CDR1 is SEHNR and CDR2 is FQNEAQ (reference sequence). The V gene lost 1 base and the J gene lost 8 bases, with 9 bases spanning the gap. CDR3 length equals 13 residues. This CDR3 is CASSLGVGDEQFF. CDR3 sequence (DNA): TGTGCCAGCAGCTTAGGGGTCGGGGATGAGCAGTTCTTC.

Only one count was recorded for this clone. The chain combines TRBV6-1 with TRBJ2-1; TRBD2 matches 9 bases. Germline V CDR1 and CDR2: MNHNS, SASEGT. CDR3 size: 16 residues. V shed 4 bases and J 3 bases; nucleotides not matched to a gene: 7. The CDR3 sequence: CASSVVSGRGYNEQFF. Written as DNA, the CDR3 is TGTGCCAGCAGTGTGGTTAGCGGGAGAGGCTACAATGAGCAGTTCTTC.

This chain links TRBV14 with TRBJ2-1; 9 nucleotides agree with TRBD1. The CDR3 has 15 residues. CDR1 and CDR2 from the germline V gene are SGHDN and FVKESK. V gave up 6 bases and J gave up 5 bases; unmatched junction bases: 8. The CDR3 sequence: CASRDTGGLHNEQFF. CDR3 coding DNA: TGTGCCAGCAGGGACACAGGGGGCCTCCACAATGAGCAGTTCTTC.

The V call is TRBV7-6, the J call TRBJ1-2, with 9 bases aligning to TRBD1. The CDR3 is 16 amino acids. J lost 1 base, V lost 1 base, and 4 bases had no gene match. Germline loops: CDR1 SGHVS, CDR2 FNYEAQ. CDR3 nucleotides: TGTGCCAGCAGCTTAGTGGGGACAGGGCATAACTATGGCTACACCTTC. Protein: CASSLVGTGHNYGYTF.

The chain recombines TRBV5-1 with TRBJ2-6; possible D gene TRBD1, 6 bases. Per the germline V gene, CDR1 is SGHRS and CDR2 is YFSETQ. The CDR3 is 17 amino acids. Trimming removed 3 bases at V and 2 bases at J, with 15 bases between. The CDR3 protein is CASSYSITGPGANVLTF. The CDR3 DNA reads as TGCGCCAGCAGCTATTCGATCACAGGGCCTGGGGCCAACGTCCTGACTTTC.

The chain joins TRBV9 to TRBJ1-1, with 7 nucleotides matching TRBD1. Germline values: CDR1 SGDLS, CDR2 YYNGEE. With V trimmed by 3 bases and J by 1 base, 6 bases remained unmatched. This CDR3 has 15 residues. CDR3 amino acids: CASSAGQVRNTEAFF. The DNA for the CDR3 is TGTGCCAGCAGCGCCGGACAGGTGAGGAACACTGAAGCTTTCTTT.

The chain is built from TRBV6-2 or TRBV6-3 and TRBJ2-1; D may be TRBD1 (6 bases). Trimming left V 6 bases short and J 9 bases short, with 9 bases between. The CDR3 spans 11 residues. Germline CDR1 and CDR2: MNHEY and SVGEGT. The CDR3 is CASSQGGEQFF. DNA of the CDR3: TGTGCCAGCAGCCAAGGGGGTGAGCAGTTCTTC.

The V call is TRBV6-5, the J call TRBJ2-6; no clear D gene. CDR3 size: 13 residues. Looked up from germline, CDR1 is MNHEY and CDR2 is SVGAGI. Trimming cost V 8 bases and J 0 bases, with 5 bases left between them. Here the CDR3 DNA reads TGTGCCAGCCTCGTCTCTGGGGCCAACGTCCTGACTTTC. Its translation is CASLVSGANVLTF.

The CDR3 DNA follows: TGTGCCAGCAGCTTACTAGCGGGAGGGCCCTACAATGAGCAGTTCTTC. Encoded protein: CASSLLAGGPYNEQFF. The rearrangement uses TRBV7-2 and TRBJ2-1; 12 bases map to TRBD2. CDR3 length: 16 residues. Losses at the gene ends were 2 bases for V and 2 bases for J; bases not matched to a gene: 1. CDR1 SGHTA and CDR2 FQGNSA come from the germline V gene.

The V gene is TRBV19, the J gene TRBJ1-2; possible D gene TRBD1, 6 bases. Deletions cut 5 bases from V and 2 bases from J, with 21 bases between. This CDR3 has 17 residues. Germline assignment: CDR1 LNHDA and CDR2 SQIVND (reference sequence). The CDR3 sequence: CASSPYTGTSVNYGYTF. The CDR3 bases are TGTGCCAGTAGTCCCTACACCGGGACATCGGTCAACTATGGCTACACCTTC.

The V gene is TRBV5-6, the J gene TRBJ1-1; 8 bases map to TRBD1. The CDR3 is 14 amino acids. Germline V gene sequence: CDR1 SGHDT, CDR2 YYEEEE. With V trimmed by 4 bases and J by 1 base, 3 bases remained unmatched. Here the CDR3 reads CASSRQGANTEAFF. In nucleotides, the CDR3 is TGTGCCAGCAGCCGGCAGGGGGCGAACACTGAAGCTTTCTTT.

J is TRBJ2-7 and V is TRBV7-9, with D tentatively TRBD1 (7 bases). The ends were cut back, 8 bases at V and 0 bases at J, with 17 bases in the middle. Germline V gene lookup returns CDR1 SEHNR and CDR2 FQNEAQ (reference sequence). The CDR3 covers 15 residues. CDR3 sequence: CASEEEGDSSYEQYF. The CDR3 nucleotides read TGTGCCAGCGAGGAGGAGGGGGACAGCTCCTACGAGCAGTACTTC.

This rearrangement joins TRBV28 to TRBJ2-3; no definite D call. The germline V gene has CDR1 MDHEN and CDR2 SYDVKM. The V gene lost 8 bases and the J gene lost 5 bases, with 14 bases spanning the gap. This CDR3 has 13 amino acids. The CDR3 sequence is CASSLLLLDTQYF. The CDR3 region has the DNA TGTGCCAGCTCCCTCCTCCTTCTAGATACGCAGTATTTT.

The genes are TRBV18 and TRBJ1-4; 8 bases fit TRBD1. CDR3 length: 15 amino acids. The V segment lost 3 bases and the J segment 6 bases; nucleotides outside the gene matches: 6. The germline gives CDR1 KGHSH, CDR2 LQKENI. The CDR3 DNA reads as TGTGCCAGCTCACCCGACAGGGGAGGGGATGAAAAACTGTTTTTT. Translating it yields CASSPDRGGDEKLFF.

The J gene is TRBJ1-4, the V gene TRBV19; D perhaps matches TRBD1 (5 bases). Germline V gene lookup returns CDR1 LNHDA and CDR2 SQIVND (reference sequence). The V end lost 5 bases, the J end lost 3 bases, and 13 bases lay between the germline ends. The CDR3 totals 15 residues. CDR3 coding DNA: TGTGCCAGTAGTGGTAAGGGGATTTCTAATGAAAAACTGTTTTTT. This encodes CASSGKGISNEKLFF.

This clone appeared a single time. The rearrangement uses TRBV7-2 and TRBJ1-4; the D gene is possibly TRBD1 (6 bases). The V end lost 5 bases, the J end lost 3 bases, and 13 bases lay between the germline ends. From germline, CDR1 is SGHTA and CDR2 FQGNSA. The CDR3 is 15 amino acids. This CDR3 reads CASSNFQGSNEKLFF. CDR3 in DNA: TGTGCCAGCAGCAACTTTCAGGGGTCTAATGAAAAACTGTTTTTT.

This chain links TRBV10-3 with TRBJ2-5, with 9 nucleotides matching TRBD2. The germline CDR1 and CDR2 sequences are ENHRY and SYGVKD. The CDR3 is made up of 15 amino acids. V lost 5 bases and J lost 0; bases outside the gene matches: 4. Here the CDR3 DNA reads TGTGCCATCAGTACGCTAGCGGGGCACCAAGAGACCCAGTACTTC. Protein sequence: CAISTLAGHQETQYF.

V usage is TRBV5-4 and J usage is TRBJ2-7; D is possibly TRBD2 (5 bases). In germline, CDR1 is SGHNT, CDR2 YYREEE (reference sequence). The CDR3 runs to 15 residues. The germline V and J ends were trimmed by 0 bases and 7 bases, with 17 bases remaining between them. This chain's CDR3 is CASSLARSSSGEQYF. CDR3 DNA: TGTGCCAGCAGCTTGGCCCGGAGTAGCTCGGGGGAGCAGTACTTC.

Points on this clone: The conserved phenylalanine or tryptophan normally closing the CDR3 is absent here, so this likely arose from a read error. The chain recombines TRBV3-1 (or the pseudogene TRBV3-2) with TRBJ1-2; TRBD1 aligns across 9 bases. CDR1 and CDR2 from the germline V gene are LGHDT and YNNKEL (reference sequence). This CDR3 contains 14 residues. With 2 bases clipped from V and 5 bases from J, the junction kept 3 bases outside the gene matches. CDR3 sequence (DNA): TGTGCCAGCAGCCAAAAGACAGGGGGTTATGGCTACACCCTC. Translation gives CASSQKTGGYGYTL.

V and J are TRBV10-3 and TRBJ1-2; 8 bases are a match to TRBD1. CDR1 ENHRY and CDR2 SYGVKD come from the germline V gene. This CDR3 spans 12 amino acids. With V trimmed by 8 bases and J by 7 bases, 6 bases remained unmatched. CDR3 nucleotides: TGTGCCATCGGACAGGGAGCGAGTGGCTACACCTTC. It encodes CAIGQGASGYTF.

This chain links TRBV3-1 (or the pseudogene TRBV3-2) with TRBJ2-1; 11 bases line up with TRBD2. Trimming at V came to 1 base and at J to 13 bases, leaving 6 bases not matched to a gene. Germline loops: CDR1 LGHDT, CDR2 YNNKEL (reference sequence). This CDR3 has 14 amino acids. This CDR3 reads CASSQVLAGGPQFF. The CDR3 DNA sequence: TGTGCCAGCAGCCAAGTCCTAGCGGGGGGTCCTCAGTTCTTC.

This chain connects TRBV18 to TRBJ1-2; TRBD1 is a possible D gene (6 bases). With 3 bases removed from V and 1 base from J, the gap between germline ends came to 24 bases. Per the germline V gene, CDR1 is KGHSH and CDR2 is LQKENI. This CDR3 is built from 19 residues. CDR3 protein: CASSPATGPRLTYNYGYTF. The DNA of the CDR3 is TGTGCCAGCTCACCCGCAACAGGGCCACGGTTGACCTATAACTATGGCTACACCTTC.

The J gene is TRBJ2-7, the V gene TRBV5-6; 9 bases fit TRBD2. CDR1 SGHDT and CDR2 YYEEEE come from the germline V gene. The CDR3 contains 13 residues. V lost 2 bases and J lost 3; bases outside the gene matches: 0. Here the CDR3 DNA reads TGTGCCAGCAGCTTACTAGCGGGCTACGAGCAGTACTTC. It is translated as CASSLLAGYEQYF. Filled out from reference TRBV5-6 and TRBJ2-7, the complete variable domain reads DAGVTQSPTHLIKTRGQQVTLRCSPKSGHDTVSWYQQALGQGPQFIFQYYEEEERQRGNFPDRFSGHQFPNYSSELNVNALLLGDSALYLCASSLLAGYEQYFGPGTRLTVT.